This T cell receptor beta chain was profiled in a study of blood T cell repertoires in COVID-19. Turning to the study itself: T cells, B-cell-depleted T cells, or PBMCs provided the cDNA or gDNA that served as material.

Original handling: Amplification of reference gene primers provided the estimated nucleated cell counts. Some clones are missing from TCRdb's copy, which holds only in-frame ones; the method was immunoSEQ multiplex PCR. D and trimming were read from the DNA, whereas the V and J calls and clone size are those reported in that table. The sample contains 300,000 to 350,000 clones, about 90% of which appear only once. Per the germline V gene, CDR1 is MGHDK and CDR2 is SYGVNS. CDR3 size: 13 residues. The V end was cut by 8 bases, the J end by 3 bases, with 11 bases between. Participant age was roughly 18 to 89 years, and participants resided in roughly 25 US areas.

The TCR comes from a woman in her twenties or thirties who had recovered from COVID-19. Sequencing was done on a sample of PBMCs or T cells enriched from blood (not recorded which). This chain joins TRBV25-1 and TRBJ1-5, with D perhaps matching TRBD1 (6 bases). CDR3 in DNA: TGTGCCAGCCAGCGGGACACCAATCAGCCCCAGCATTTT. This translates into CASQRDTNQPQHF.